Shown below are 21 T cell receptor beta chains from a single sample sequenced in a study of T cell repertoires in cytomegalovirus infection (dated by TCRdb to between 2019 and 2020). The reads were generated on an Illumina HiSeq 1500. TCRdb handled the public reads itself, with Q25 trimming in fastp and clone calling in MiXCR, and kept productive beta chains. Records with the same CDR3 protein are collapsed into one entry carrying the most frequent genes and DNA. Across this sample there are approximately 180,000 distinct CDR3 sequences, with approximately 18% seen only once. About 23% of the sample belongs to the ten largest clones. The sample consisted of CD8+ T cells from PBMCs. These receptors were obtained from a human donor in good health (CMV status not recorded). Some clones in this sample may be carry-over from other donors' samples.

The gene calls are TRBV7-2 and TRBJ1-1; no clear D. Germline CDR1 SGHTA, CDR2 FQGNSA. With 5 bases removed from V and 2 bases from J, the gap between germline ends came to 12 bases. The CDR3 has 14 amino acids. The CDR3 sequence is CASSTRTANTEAFF. The CDR3 DNA follows: TGTGCCAGCAGCACCCGGACTGCCAACACTGAAGCTTTCTTT.

This sequence joins TRBV6-5 and TRBJ1-1; 9 bases line up with TRBD1. Trimming cost V 6 bases and J 4 bases; bases outside gene matches: 9. The CDR3 is made up of 15 amino acids. Looked up from germline, CDR1 is MNHEY and CDR2 is SVGAGI. The CDR3 loop reads CASSPGDRVGTEAFF. The CDR3 DNA follows: TGTGCCAGCAGCCCCGGGGACAGGGTGGGCACTGAAGCTTTCTTT.

The chain carries TRBV7-9 and TRBJ2-7; D is undetermined. There are 14 residues in the CDR3. V was cut by 5 bases and J by 2 bases, with 13 bases left in between. Germline V CDR1 and CDR2: SEHNR, FQNEAQ (reference sequence). This CDR3 is CASSHRDWTYEQYF. The CDR3 DNA reads as TGTGCCAGCAGCCACCGCGACTGGACCTACGAGCAGTACTTC.

This clonotype was seen a few times. The J gene is TRBJ1-1, the V gene TRBV6-2 or TRBV6-3, with D hard to call. Germline loops: CDR1 MNHEY, CDR2 SVGEGT. The ends were cut back, 5 bases at V and 5 bases at J, with 12 bases in the middle. CDR3 length: 13 residues. The CDR3 reads CASSTVARTEAFF. CDR3 coding DNA: TGTGCCAGCAGTACGGTGGCGAGAACTGAAGCTTTCTTT.

This clonotype was observed a handful of times. The V call is TRBV11-2, the J call TRBJ1-2; 7 bases agree with TRBD1. V lost 7 bases, J lost 0 bases, and 11 bases stayed unmatched. The CDR3 consists of 16 residues. Germline CDR1 and CDR2: SGHAT and FQNNGV. The CDR3 sequence: CASTPETGLTNYGYTF. As DNA, the CDR3 is TGTGCCAGCACCCCGGAGACAGGGCTAACTAACTATGGCTACACCTTC.

This chain links TRBV12-3 or TRBV12-4 with TRBJ2-1, with 12 bases matching TRBD2. V lost 3 bases and J lost 5; bases outside the gene matches: 5. The CDR3 consists of 16 residues. Here the CDR3 DNA reads TGTGCCAGCAGTTTGCTAGCGGGGGGGCCGAACAATGAGCAGTTCTTC. This codes for CASSLLAGGPNNEQFF.

Turning to this clonotype: This sequence may be a read error, since a much larger clone differs from it by one base. The rearrangement links TRBV7-2 to TRBJ2-5; 7 bases are shared with TRBD1. The CDR3 sequence is 16 residues long. Germline V lookup: CDR1 SGHTA, CDR2 FQGNSA. V lost 2 bases and J lost 1; bases outside the gene matches: 7. CDR3 sequence reads: CASSLMGQRIQETQYF. The CDR3 DNA reads as TGTGCCAGCAGCTTAATGGGACAGAGGATCCAAGAGACCCAGTACTTC.

There are a few counts of this clonotype. The chain recombines TRBV29-1 with TRBJ2-2; D remains unclear. The V end lost 6 bases, the J end lost 2 bases, and 13 bases lay between the germline ends. The CDR3 consists of 14 residues. Germline V gene data show CDR1 as SQVTM and CDR2 as ANQGSEA. DNA of the CDR3: TGCAGCGTATGGGCAACAGTAAACACCGGGGAGCTGTTTTTT. Amino acid sequence: CSVWATVNTGELFF.

This clonotype turned up a few times. The V gene is TRBV7-2, the J gene TRBJ2-2; D is possibly TRBD1 (6 bases). The CDR3 is 15 residues long. CDR1 and CDR2 from the germline V gene are SGHTA and FQGNSA. V lost 5 bases to trimming and J lost 4 bases, with 14 bases between them. The CDR3 is CASSPWTAFTGELFF. The CDR3 DNA reads as TGTGCCAGCAGCCCCTGGACAGCCTTCACCGGGGAGCTGTTTTTT.

The V gene is TRBV28, the J gene TRBJ2-5; possibly TRBD1 for D (5 bases). V shed 4 bases and J shed 1 base, with 13 bases lying between them. The CDR3 is made up of 15 amino acids. Germline V gives CDR1 MDHEN, CDR2 SYDVKM. CDR3 coding DNA: TGTGCCAGCAGTTACCTACGACAGATCCAAGAGACCCAGTACTTC. Translated, it gives CASSYLRQIQETQYF.

The chain is built from TRBV4-1 and TRBJ2-3, with 11 bases aligning to TRBD2. CDR3 length equals 16 residues. V was pared by 5 bases and J by 5 bases, with 9 bases of the junction left unmatched. The germline V gene encodes CDR1 MGHRA and CDR2 YSYEKL. The CDR3 region has the DNA TGCGCCAGCAGCTATAGCGGGGGGGCCGTTCTAGATACGCAGTATTTT. Residues: CASSYSGGAVLDTQYF.

The rearrangement uses TRBV9 and TRBJ1-2, with TRBD1 identical over 8 bases. Germline CDR1 and CDR2: SGDLS and YYNGEE. The V gene end was trimmed by 3 bases and the J gene end by 2 bases; junction bases not matched to a gene: 0. The CDR3 has 13 residues. This chain's CDR3 is CASSDRGNYGYTF. CDR3 coding DNA: TGTGCCAGCAGCGACAGGGGGAACTATGGCTACACCTTC.

The chain recombines TRBV7-9 with TRBJ2-1; TRBD1 might be the D (7 bases). V shed 1 base and J shed 3 bases, with 13 bases lying between them. Germline assignment: CDR1 SEHNR and CDR2 FQNEAQ (reference sequence). The CDR3 length is 16 residues. The CDR3: CASSLEGGQYYNEQFF. In nucleotides, the CDR3 is TGTGCCAGCAGCTTAGAGGGGGGACAGTACTACAATGAGCAGTTCTTC. The full variable domain, its missing parts supplied by reference TRBV7-9 and TRBJ2-1, is DTGVSQNPRHKITKRGQNVTFRCDPISEHNRLYWYRQTLGQGPEFLTYFQNEAQLEKSRLLSDRFSAERPKGSFSTLEIQRTEQGDSAMYLCASSLEGGQYYNEQFFGPGTRLTVL.

The chain uses TRBV29-1 and TRBJ1-1, with 7 bases identical to TRBD1. Losses at the gene ends were 2 bases for V and 1 base for J; bases not matched to a gene: 7. CDR1 is SQVTM and CDR2 is ANQGSEA in the germline V gene. The CDR3 runs 15 residues. The CDR3 here is CSVERVGTANTEAFF. CDR3 in DNA: TGCAGCGTTGAAAGAGTAGGGACAGCGAACACTGAAGCTTTCTTT.

This clonotype was seen a few times. This chain joins TRBV7-8 and TRBJ1-6, with a possible D match to TRBD1 (6 bases). The V end lost 4 bases, the J end lost 8 bases, and 18 bases lay between the germline ends. CDR3 length: 16 residues. In germline, CDR1 is SGHVS, CDR2 FQNEAQ. CDR3 sequence (DNA): TGTGCCAGCAGCTCCAGGGACAAGGTAGCCTATTCACCCCTCCACTTT. Translated: CASSSRDKVAYSPLHF.

This chain uses TRBV24-1 with TRBJ2-3; 8 bases fit TRBD1. The germline gives CDR1 KGHDR, CDR2 SFDVKD. The CDR3 runs 17 residues. Trimming at V came to 3 bases and at J to 5 bases, leaving 12 bases not matched to a gene. The CDR3 sequence: CATSDGWTGPGGDTQYF. Here the CDR3 DNA reads TGTGCCACCAGTGATGGCTGGACAGGGCCCGGGGGAGATACGCAGTATTTT.

The chain combines TRBV12-3 or TRBV12-4 with TRBJ2-1; D perhaps matches TRBD1 (5 bases). The CDR3 extends over 16 amino acids. Trimming left V 1 base short and J 7 bases short, with 17 bases between. CDR3 sequence (DNA): TGTGCCAGCAGTTTAGTGATTTCAGGGAAGGGAAATGAGCAGTTCTTC. Protein: CASSLVISGKGNEQFF.

This clonotype was seen at least ten times. V gene TRBV12-3 or TRBV12-4 combines with J gene TRBJ1-1, with a tentative D call TRBD1 (5 bases). The CDR3 is 14 amino acids. Trimming removed 0 bases from V and 8 bases from J, with 13 bases in between. The CDR3 DNA reads as TGTGCCAGCAGTTTAGCAGTCTGGGGCGACGAAGCTTTCTTT. This codes for CASSLAVWGDEAFF.

The V gene is TRBV3-1, the J gene TRBJ2-3; TRBD2 might be the D (6 bases). In germline, CDR1 is LGHDT, CDR2 YNNKEL (reference sequence). CDR3 length equals 14 residues. Trimming stripped 0 bases from V and 6 bases from J, with 10 bases between. The CDR3 coding sequence is TGTGCCAGCAGCCAAGAAACCCTAGCGGATACGCAGTATTTT. This codes for CASSQETLADTQYF.

The chain is built from TRBV12-3 or TRBV12-4 and TRBJ2-5; D is ambiguous. V shed 6 bases and J shed 4 bases, with 6 bases lying between them. This CDR3 comprises 11 residues. CDR3 in amino acids: CASSLSETQYF. In DNA, the CDR3 is TGTGCCAGCAGCTTATCAGAGACCCAGTACTTC.

There are many counts of this clonotype. The chain links TRBV7-8 to TRBJ1-2; no definite D call. The CDR3 loop spans 15 amino acids. The ends were cut back, 0 bases at V and 7 bases at J, with 15 bases in the middle. Per the germline V gene, CDR1 is SGHVS and CDR2 is FQNEAQ. The CDR3 loop reads CASSLASMGLAGYTF. CDR3 coding DNA: TGTGCCAGCAGCTTAGCGAGCATGGGGTTGGCTGGCTACACCTTC. Combining the CDR3 with reference TRBV7-8 and TRBJ1-2 gives the whole variable domain GAGVSQSPRYKVAKRGQDVALRCDPISGHVSLFWYQQALGQGPEFLTYFQNEAQLDKSGLPSDRFFAERPEGSVSTLKIQRTQQEDSAVYLCASSLASMGLAGYTFGSGTRLTVV.